What follows are 13 T cell receptor beta chains derived from one specimen sequenced in a study of glioma-infiltrating T cells. TCR alpha and beta CDR3 regions were amplified from RNA using iRepertoire nested multiplex PCR. Via MiXCR, TCRdb re-called the multiplex PCR reads, giving one row per CDR3 protein. The data contain some 99,000 distinct CDR3 sequences, 25% to 30% of them singletons. Material: glioma tissue, nonneoplastic brain tissue, or PBMCs (not recorded which). These TCRs come from a human donor with low-grade glioma or glioblastoma, undergoing nonglioma brain surgery, or in good health (not recorded which).

The chain uses TRBV19 and TRBJ2-3, with TRBD2 matching 8 bases. CDR3 size: 18 residues. The germline V gene has CDR1 LNHDA and CDR2 SQIVND (reference sequence). Losses at the gene ends were 5 bases for V and 4 bases for J; bases not matched to a gene: 17. The CDR3 reads CASSPVRWSSGESDTQYF. CDR3 nucleotide sequence: TGTGCCAGTAGTCCGGTGAGATGGAGTAGCGGGGAATCAGATACGCAGTATTTT.

Remarks on this clonotype: Since a much larger clone is just one base distant, this may be a read error. The chain uses TRBV20-1 and TRBJ2-3; D gene ambiguous. The closer fit of TRBJ1-5 to the DNA end suggests the J call may be wrong. Germline CDR1 is DFQATT and CDR2 is SNEGSKA (reference sequence). This CDR3 region has 13 residues. The chain's CDR3 is CSARITSTDTQHF. CDR3 nucleotide sequence: TGCAGTGCTAGAATAACTAGCACAGATACGCAGCATTTT.

As concerns this clonotype: This may be a read error: a much more frequent sequence differs by one nucleotide. The conserved phenylalanine or tryptophan is not found at the CDR3 terminus, so this likely reflects a read error. The chain carries TRBV29-1 and TRBJ2-1; D unclear. Trimming removed 4 bases at V and 6 bases at J, with 10 bases between. The CDR3 has 12 residues. Germline V gives CDR1 SQVTM, CDR2 ANQGSEA. CDR3 protein: CSVVEPPNEQFS. The CDR3 bases are TGCAGCGTTGTAGAACCTCCCAATGAGCAGTTCTCC.

This clonotype has a count of ten or more. The genes are TRBV12-5 and TRBJ1-5; no clear D. Germline V gene data show CDR1 as LGHNT and CDR2 as FRNRAP. CDR3 length equals 16 residues. V gave up 1 base and J gave up 5 bases, with 15 bases separating them. The CDR3 nucleotides read TGTGCTAGTGGTTTGGAACAGAATCGTGACGATCAGCCCCAGCATTTT. It translates to CASGLEQNRDDQPQHF.

Remarks on this clonotype: Without the conserved terminal phenylalanine or tryptophan, this CDR3 likely stems from a read error. The limits of the CDR3 on the DNA are not certain, so only TCRdb's listed CDR3 is given. The chain uses TRBV7-2 and TRBJ2-5; the table's D gene call, TRBD2, was not cross checked with the DNA. The CDR3 spans 12 amino acids, including both terminal residues. Germline V gives CDR1 SGHTA, CDR2 FQGNSA. The CDR3 reads CASRLDQETKYI.

This clonotype was observed a few times. The CDR3 here is CASSSRVKDGYTF. In nucleotides, the CDR3 is TGTGCCAGCAGCAGCCGGGTTAAAGATGGCTACACCTTC. The rearrangement joins TRBV5-4 to TRBJ1-2; D not resolved. Trimming took off 4 bases at V and 6 bases at J, with 13 bases between the two ends. This CDR3 has 13 amino acids. Germline V gene sequence: CDR1 SGHNT, CDR2 YYREEE (reference sequence).

This clonotype was seen a few times. This sequence joins TRBV9 and TRBJ1-3, with D hard to call. CDR3 length equals 16 residues. V was trimmed by 0 bases and J by 0 bases, leaving 10 bases between them. Germline V gene sequence: CDR1 SGDLS, CDR2 YYNGEE. The CDR3 coding sequence is TGTGCCAGCAGCGTAGGTGGTCCGTACTCTGGAAACACCATATATTTT. Amino acids: CASSVGGPYSGNTIYF.

The J gene is TRBJ2-7, the V gene TRBV12-3 or TRBV12-4; weak D call: TRBD2 (6 bases). CDR3 length: 15 amino acids. V dropped 1 base and J dropped 4 bases, with 14 bases sitting between them. CDR3 residues: CASSLVGAGRYEQYF. The DNA of the CDR3 is TGTGCCAGCAGTTTAGTCGGCGCGGGAAGGTACGAGCAGTACTTC.

This clonotype occurred many times. The chain couples TRBV7-9 to TRBJ2-1; the D is unclear. This CDR3 comprises 15 residues. The germline V gene has CDR1 SEHNR and CDR2 FQNEAQ (reference sequence). Trimming removed 7 bases at V and 0 bases at J, with 13 bases between. The CDR3 spells CASTPDVSSYNEQFF. CDR3 coding DNA: TGTGCCAGCACCCCGGATGTCAGCTCCTACAATGAGCAGTTCTTC.

This clonotype was observed many times. The chain is built from TRBV4-3 and TRBJ2-5, with D possibly TRBD2 on 6 matching bases. The CDR3 has 14 residues. The V end was cut by 3 bases, the J end by 1 base, with 9 bases between. From germline, CDR1 is LGHNA and CDR2 YSLEER. The CDR3 reads CASSQGLGQETQYF. Written as DNA, the CDR3 is TGCGCCAGCAGCCAGGGACTGGGCCAAGAGACCCAGTACTTC.

The chain carries TRBV29-1 and TRBJ2-7, with D possibly being TRBD1 (5 bases). Trimming shortened V by 2 bases and J by 5 bases, and 10 bases separated the two germline ends. The CDR3 totals 12 residues. In germline, CDR1 is SQVTM, CDR2 ANQGSEA. The CDR3 DNA is TGCAGCGTTGAACAGGGCCCCCACGAGCAGTACTTC. Its translation is CSVEQGPHEQYF.

Details on this clonotype: A read error may produce the germline difference seen at one junction end. The V and J genes are TRBV20-1 and TRBJ2-7; TRBD1 matches 9 bases. In germline, CDR1 is DFQATT, CDR2 SNEGSKA (reference sequence). The CDR3 is 17 amino acids. The CDR3 reads CSAKAILRRTGEAIQCF. The CDR3 DNA reads as TGCAGTGCTAAAGCAATATTACGGAGGACAGGGGAGGCCATTCAGTGCTTC.

The J gene is TRBJ2-7, the V gene TRBV4-2; 7 nucleotides agree with TRBD1. The trim removed 2 bases at V and 10 bases at J, leaving 5 bases unmatched. This CDR3 comprises 12 residues. CDR1 LGHNA and CDR2 YNFKEQ come from the germline V gene. The CDR3 bases are TGTGCCAGCAGCCAATCCCGGGACAGACAGTACTTC. This translates into CASSQSRDRQYF.